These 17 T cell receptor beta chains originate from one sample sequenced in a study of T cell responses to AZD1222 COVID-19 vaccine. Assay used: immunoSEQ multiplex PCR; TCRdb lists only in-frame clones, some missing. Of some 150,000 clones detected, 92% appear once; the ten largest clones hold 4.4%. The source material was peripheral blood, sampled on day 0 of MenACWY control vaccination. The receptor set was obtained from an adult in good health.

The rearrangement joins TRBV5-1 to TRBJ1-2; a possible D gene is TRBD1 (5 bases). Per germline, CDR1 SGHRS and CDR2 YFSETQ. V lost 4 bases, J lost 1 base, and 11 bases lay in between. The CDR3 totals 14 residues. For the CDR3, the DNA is TGCGCCAGCAGCAGCCGGGACGGTAACTATGGCTACACCTTC. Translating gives CASSSRDGNYGYTF.

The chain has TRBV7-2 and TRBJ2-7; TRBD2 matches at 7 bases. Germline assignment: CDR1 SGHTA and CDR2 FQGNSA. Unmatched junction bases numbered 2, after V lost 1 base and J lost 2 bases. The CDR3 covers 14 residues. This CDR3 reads CASSLVAGPYEQYF. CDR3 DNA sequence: TGTGCCAGCAGCTTAGTAGCGGGCCCCTACGAGCAGTACTTC.

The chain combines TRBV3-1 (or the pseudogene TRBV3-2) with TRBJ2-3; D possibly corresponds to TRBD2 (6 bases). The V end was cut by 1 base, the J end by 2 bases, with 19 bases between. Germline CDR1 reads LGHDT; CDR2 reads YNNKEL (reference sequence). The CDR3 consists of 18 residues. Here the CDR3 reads CASSQVGSSGSSTDTQYF. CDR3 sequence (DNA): TGTGCCAGCAGCCAAGTAGGTAGTAGCGGCAGTTCCACAGATACGCAGTATTTT.

The CDR3 loop is CAINLDRRPGGRVTGELFF. The DNA for the CDR3 is TGTGCCATCAATTTGGACCGGCGTCCTGGTGGGCGGGTTACCGGGGAGCTGTTTTTT. The rearrangement uses TRBV10-3 and TRBJ2-2; TRBD2 is a possible D gene (5 bases). CDR1 and CDR2 (germline): ENHRY, SYGVKD. This CDR3 has 19 residues. With 7 bases removed from V and 5 bases from J, the gap between germline ends came to 29 bases.

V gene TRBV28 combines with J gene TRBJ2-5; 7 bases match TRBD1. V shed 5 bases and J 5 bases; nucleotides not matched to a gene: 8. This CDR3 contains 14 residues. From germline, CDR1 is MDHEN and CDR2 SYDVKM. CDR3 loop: CASSAIRGIETQYF. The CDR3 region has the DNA TGTGCCAGCAGTGCAATCAGGGGGATTGAGACCCAGTACTTC.

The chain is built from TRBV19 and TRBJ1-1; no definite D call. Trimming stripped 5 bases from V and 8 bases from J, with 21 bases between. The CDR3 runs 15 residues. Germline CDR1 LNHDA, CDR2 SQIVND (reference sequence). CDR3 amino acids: CASSPQAGVSFEAFF. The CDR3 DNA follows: TGTGCCAGTAGTCCCCAGGCCGGGGTTAGCTTCGAAGCTTTCTTT. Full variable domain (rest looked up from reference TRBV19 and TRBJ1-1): DGGITQSPKYLFRKEGQNVTLSCEQNLNHDAMYWYRQDPGQGLRLIYYSQIVNDFQKGDIAEGYSVSREKKESFPLTVTSAQKNPTAFYLCASSPQAGVSFEAFFGQGTRLTVV.

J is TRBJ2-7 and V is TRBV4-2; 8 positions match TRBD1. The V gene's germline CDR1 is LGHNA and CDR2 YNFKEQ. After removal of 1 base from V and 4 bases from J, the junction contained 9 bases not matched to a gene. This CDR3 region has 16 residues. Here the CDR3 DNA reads TGTGCCAGCAGCCAAGGGGCGGGACAGGCCGAATACGAGCAGTACTTC. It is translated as CASSQGAGQAEYEQYF.

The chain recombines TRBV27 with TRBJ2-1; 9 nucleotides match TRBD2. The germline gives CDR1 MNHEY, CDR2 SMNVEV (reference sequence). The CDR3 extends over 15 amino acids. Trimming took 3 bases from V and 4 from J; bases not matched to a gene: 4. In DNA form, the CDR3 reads TGTGCCAGCAGTTTTTCTAGCGGGATTTACAATGAGCAGTTCTTC. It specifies CASSFSSGIYNEQFF.

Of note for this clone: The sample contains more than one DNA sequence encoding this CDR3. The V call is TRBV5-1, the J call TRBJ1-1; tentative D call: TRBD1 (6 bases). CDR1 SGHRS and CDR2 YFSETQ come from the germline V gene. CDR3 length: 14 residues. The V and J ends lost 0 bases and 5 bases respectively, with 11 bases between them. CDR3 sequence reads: CASSLAGGRTEAFF. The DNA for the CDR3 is TGCGCCAGCAGCTTGGCCGGGGGGCGGACTGAAGCTTTCTTT.

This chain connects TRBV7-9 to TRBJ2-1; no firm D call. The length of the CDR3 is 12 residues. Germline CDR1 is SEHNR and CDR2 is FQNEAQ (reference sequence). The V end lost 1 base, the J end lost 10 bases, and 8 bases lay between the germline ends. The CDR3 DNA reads TGTGCCAGCAGCTTAGATGGACGAGAGCAGTTCTTC. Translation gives CASSLDGREQFF.

In DNA form, the CDR3 reads TGTGCCAGCAGCCTCGGACAGGGTGGCGAGCAGTACTTC. This sequence encodes CASSLGQGGEQYF. This chain uses TRBV7-9 with TRBJ2-7, with 8 nucleotides matching TRBD1. CDR1 SEHNR and CDR2 FQNEAQ come from the germline V gene (reference sequence). J was trimmed by 6 bases and V by 5 bases; bases with no gene match: 6. The CDR3 runs to 13 residues.

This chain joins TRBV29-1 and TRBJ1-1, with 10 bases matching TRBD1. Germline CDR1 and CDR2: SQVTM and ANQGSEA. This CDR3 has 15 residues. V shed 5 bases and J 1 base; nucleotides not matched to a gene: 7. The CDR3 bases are TGCAGCGTTAAGAGGACAGGGGGACGGAACACTGAAGCTTTCTTT. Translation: CSVKRTGGRNTEAFF.

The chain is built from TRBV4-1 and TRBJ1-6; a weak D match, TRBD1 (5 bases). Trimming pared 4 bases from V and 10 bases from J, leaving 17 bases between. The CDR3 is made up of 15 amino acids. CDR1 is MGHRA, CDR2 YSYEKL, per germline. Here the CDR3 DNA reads TGCGCCAGCAGCCCCGTTTGGGGGGTTGGATCACCCCTCCACTTT. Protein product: CASSPVWGVGSPLHF.

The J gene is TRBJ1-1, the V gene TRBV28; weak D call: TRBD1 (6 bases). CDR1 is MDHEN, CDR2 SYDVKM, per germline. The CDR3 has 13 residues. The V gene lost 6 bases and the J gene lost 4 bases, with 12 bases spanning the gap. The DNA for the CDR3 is TGTGCCAGCAGACGAGGGGGGGCCACTGAAGCTTTCTTT. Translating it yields CASRRGGATEAFF.

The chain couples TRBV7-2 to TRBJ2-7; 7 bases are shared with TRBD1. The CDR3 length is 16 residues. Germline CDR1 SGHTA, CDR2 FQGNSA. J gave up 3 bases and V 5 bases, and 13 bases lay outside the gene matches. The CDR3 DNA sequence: TGTGCCAGCAGCCCTATAACCCGGGACAGTTTCTACGAGCAGTACTTC. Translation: CASSPITRDSFYEQYF.

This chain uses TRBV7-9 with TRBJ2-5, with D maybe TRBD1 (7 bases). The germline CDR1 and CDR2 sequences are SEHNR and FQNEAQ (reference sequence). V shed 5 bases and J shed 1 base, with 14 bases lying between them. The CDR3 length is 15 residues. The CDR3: CASSPRGTVQETQYF. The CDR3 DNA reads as TGTGCCAGCAGCCCCCGGGGGACAGTCCAAGAGACCCAGTACTTC.

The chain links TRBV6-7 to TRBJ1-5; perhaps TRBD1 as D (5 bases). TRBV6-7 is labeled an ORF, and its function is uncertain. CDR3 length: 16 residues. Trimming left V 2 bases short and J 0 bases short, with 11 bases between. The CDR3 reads CASSYPDSYSNQPQHF. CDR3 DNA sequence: TGTGCCAGCAGTTACCCCGACAGTTATAGCAATCAGCCCCAGCATTTT.